This entry concerns a single T cell receptor beta chain. Its antigen is as yet unknown. The CDR3 is made up of 15 amino acids. Germline CDR1 is SGHRS and CDR2 is YFSETQ. V shed 7 bases and J 1 base; nucleotides not matched to a gene: 10. The table came from immunoSEQ multiplex PCR; TCRdb's copy has only in-frame clones and leaves some out. The top ten clones hold 1% to 1.4% of a sample with about 130,000 clones, nearly 90% of them seen once. The sample comes from a study of cytomegalovirus exposure and HLA in healthy donors. Points from the study as a whole: Researchers counted around 160 TCR beta chains as cytomegalovirus-associated. Subsequent analysis revealed that first-cohort TCR clusters tended to co-occur in the roughly 120 validation repertoires.

This sequence was found in a young woman in good health and CMV-seronegative. The genes are TRBV5-1 and TRBJ2-5; 7 positions match TRBD1. Sequencing was performed on PBMCs. The chain's CDR3 is CASRQQGQLQETQYF. In DNA form, the CDR3 reads TGCGCCAGCCGACAACAGGGACAGCTCCAAGAGACCCAGTACTTC. The full variable domain, in which reference TRBV5-1 and TRBJ2-5 provide the parts outside the CDR3, is KAGVTQTPRYLIKTRGQQVTLSCSPISGHRSVSWYQQTPGQGLQFLFEYFSETQRNKGNFPGRFSGRQFSNSRSEMNVSTLELGDSALYLCASRQQGQLQETQYFGPGTRLLVL.